This TCR beta chain was observed in a study of CD8 T cells in ankylosing spondylitis. General study findings and limits: Enrichment of disease-linked clones was reportedly significant in matched ankylosing spondylitis synovial fluid.

The CDR3 spans 15 residues. V lost 0 bases and J 6 bases, leaving 14 bases between the germline ends. Per the germline V gene, CDR1 is MNHEY and CDR2 is SVGAGI. TCRdb processed the 5' RACE reads anew with MiXCR; each CDR3 protein has one entry. Among roughly 230,000 distinct CDR3 sequences listed, 8% to 9% were seen once. Concerning this clonotype itself: Its specificity is unknown.

The sample consisted of blood, either unsorted or a sorted T cell fraction (not recorded which). The source of this sequence is a female donor with ankylosing spondylitis or in good health (not recorded which). V usage is TRBV6-5 and J usage is TRBJ1-2; D ambiguous. The CDR3 bases are TGTGCCAGCAGTTACTCGGGCACCCTTGGGGATGGCTACACCTTC. Translation: CASSYSGTLGDGYTF.